The 4 T cell receptor beta chains listed next were all sequenced from one sample in a study of blood T cell repertoires in COVID-19. Assay: immunoSEQ multiplex PCR; the TCRdb copy retains only in-frame clones and omits some. The sample carries 250,000 to 300,000 clones, 88% recorded once. Specimen: peripheral blood. The receptor source for this set is a woman aged 25 to 45 who had recovered from COVID-19.

This chain uses TRBV3-1 (or the pseudogene TRBV3-2) with TRBJ2-2; TRBD2 might be the D (5 bases). The germline V gene encodes CDR1 LGHDT and CDR2 YNNKEL (reference sequence). This CDR3 has 16 residues. Trimming took 0 bases from V and 1 from J, leaving 9 bases between them. CDR3 sequence reads: CASSQDLEGNTGELFF. DNA of the CDR3: TGTGCCAGCAGCCAAGATCTCGAGGGGAACACCGGGGAGCTGTTTTTT.

This chain uses TRBV7-2 with TRBJ2-1; D call uncertain. The germline V gene encodes CDR1 SGHTA and CDR2 FQGNSA. The germline V and J ends were trimmed by 1 base and 4 bases, with 5 bases remaining between them. The CDR3 runs to 13 residues. In DNA form, the CDR3 reads TGTGCCAGCAGCTTAGACTTTTACAATGAGCAGTTCTTC. It encodes CASSLDFYNEQFF.

The J gene is TRBJ2-2, the V gene TRBV19, with TRBD1 matching over 9 bases. The J segment lost 4 bases and the V segment lost 2 bases, leaving 2 bases of the junction unmatched. Germline V gives CDR1 LNHDA, CDR2 SQIVND (reference sequence). The CDR3 consists of 15 residues. CDR3 sequence (DNA): TGTGCCAGTAGTATACGGACAGGGGCCACCGGGGAGCTGTTTTTT. Protein product: CASSIRTGATGELFF.

The chain employs TRBV5-1 and TRBJ2-3; D ambiguous. Trimming shortened V by 0 bases and J by 2 bases, and 13 bases separated the two germline ends. Germline V lookup: CDR1 SGHRS, CDR2 YFSETQ. The CDR3 has 16 residues. CDR3 nucleotide sequence: TGCGCCAGCAGCTTGGGAGCCGGGTGGCTCACAGATACGCAGTATTTT. This gives the protein CASSLGAGWLTDTQYF.